A single sample is the source of the 3 T cell receptor beta chains below, sequenced in a study of regulatory T cells in long-lasting Graves disease. Specified time point: newly diagnosed GD, antithyroid drugs for less than 3 months. Researchers made the TCR library from RNA that was extracted from PBMCs. Building of the TCR beta libraries involved iRepertoire HTBI primers and Arm-PCR of CDR3 regions. TCRdb fed the multiplex PCR reads into MiXCR, producing one record per CDR3 protein. The sample comprises hundreds of thousands of distinct CDR3 sequences, roughly 16% of which are singletons, and about 12% rests with the top ten. The data also belong to a second study, concerning T cells in Graves' hyperthyroidism and ophthalmopathy.

Sequencing used peripheral blood mononuclear cells (PBMCs), obtained at new diagnosis, from a patient treated with antithyroid drugs. The receptors here all came from a man younger than 30 with Graves disease.

The rearrangement joins TRBV5-5 to TRBJ1-4; 8 bases are a match to TRBD1. The CDR3 runs to 15 residues. V gave up 3 bases and J gave up 0 bases; unmatched junction bases: 1. Germline CDR1 and CDR2: SGHKS and YYEKEE (reference sequence). The CDR3 sequence: CASSSGQATNEKLFF. The CDR3 bases are TGTGCCAGCAGCTCGGGACAGGCAACTAATGAAAAACTGTTTTTT.

This clonotype was seen many times. The gene calls are TRBV20-1 and TRBJ1-2, with TRBD1 identical over 9 bases. Germline V gene lookup returns CDR1 DFQATT and CDR2 SNEGSKA (reference sequence). Germline trimming cut 5 bases from V and 4 bases from J; bases unmatched to any gene: 8. The CDR3 totals 14 residues. The CDR3 DNA follows: TGCAGTGCTGAACAGGGGGCGGGGGGCTATGGCTACACCTTC. Its protein is CSAEQGAGGYGYTF.

This clonotype has at least ten counts. This chain uses TRBV5-1 with TRBJ2-1; 7 bases are a match to TRBD2. V was pared by 0 bases and J by 5 bases, with 8 bases of the junction left unmatched. The CDR3 length is 16 residues. Per germline, CDR1 SGHRS and CDR2 YFSETQ. CDR3 DNA sequence: TGCGCCAGCAGCTTGGCCTTAATAGCGGGCCACAATGAGCAGTTCTTC. It specifies CASSLALIAGHNEQFF.